The sequence of this TCR beta chain was determined in a study of early T cells in non-severe SARS-CoV-2 infection. About the study: With bulk RNA from unsorted whole blood as input, sequencing yielded unpaired chains. Study outcomes and limitations: VDJdb matches were skewed toward anti-spike CD8 T cell responses.

The protocol attached unique molecular identifiers to individual cDNA molecules. TCRdb analysed the 5' RACE reads with MiXCR anew, one entry per CDR3 protein. This table holds about 21,000 distinct CDR3 sequences, under 4.5% found once. Notes on this clonotype: The antigen remains unidentified.

Germline CDR1 MNHEY, CDR2 SVGAGI. This CDR3 is built from 13 residues. V lost 0 bases and J 4 bases, leaving 5 bases between the germline ends. The chain has TRBV6-5 and TRBJ2-3; D may be TRBD2 (5 bases). The sample was whole blood. The receptor was derived from an adult who was a healthcare worker with PCR-confirmed SARS-CoV-2 infection or an uninfected control (not recorded which). The CDR3 sequence is CASSYSRADTQYF. CDR3 in DNA: TGTGCCAGCAGTTACTCGAGGGCAGATACGCAGTATTTT.